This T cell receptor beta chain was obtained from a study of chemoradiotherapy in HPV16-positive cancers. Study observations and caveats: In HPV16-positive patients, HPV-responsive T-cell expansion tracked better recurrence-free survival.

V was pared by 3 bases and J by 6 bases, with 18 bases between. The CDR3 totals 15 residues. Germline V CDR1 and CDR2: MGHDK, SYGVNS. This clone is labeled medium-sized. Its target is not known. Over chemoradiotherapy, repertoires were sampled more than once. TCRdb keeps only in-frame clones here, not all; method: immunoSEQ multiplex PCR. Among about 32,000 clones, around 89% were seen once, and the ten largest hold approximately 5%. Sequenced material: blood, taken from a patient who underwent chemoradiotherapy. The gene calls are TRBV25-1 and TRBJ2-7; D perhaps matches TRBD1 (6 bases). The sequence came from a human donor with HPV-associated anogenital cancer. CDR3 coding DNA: TGTGCCAGCAGTGAGATAAATATCTTGACAGGCGAGCAGTACTTC. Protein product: CASSEINILTGEQYF.